The next 25 T cell receptor beta chains were all read from a single sample in a study of blood T cell repertoires in COVID-19. Profiled with immunoSEQ multiplex PCR; TCRdb holds only in-frame clones, not every one. This repertoire shows roughly 180,000 clones, about 85% found once; its top ten account for 2.5% to 3%. The sequenced sample was peripheral blood. The receptors were sampled from a woman aged 25 to 39 with active or convalescent COVID-19.

The chain links TRBV27 to TRBJ2-7; 11 bases agree with TRBD2. The CDR3 covers 15 residues. In germline, CDR1 is MNHEY, CDR2 SMNVEV (reference sequence). V shed 3 bases and J 5 bases; nucleotides not matched to a gene: 6. CDR3 loop: CASSLFSGRADEQYF. The CDR3 nucleotides are TGTGCCAGCAGTTTGTTTAGCGGGAGGGCGGACGAGCAGTACTTC.

The chain joins TRBV18 to TRBJ1-1; possibly TRBD1 for D (6 bases). The germline V gene has CDR1 KGHSH and CDR2 LQKENI. The V gene lost 3 bases and the J gene lost 1 base, with 12 bases spanning the gap. This CDR3 has 15 residues. Here the CDR3 reads CASSPLRGENTEAFF. The CDR3 region has the DNA TGTGCCAGCTCACCCCTCAGGGGCGAGAACACTGAAGCTTTCTTT.

This chain joins TRBV9 and TRBJ2-5, with unresolved D. The CDR3 runs 11 residues. Germline V lookup: CDR1 SGDLS, CDR2 YYNGEE. V shed 0 bases and J shed 5 bases, with 2 bases lying between them. The CDR3 DNA follows: TGTGCCAGCAGCGTAGCGGAGACCCAGTACTTC. Amino acid sequence: CASSVAETQYF.

The chain employs TRBV5-8 and TRBJ2-1; 11 positions agree with TRBD2. Germline V gene data show CDR1 as SGHTS and CDR2 as YDEGEE. V shed 9 bases and J 5 bases; nucleotides not matched to a gene: 7. The CDR3 totals 14 residues. This CDR3 is CATDLAGGHNEQFF. The DNA for the CDR3 is TGTGCCACCGACTTAGCGGGGGGGCACAATGAGCAGTTCTTC.

This clone was detected once. V gene TRBV5-8 combines with J gene TRBJ1-1; 8 bases are a match to TRBD1. Per germline, CDR1 SGHTS and CDR2 YDEGEE. The V segment lost 3 bases and the J segment 1 base; nucleotides outside the gene matches: 8. The CDR3 consists of 16 residues. Here the CDR3 DNA reads TGTGCCAGCAGCTCCGGACAGGGATTTAAGAACACTGAAGCTTTCTTT. It specifies CASSSGQGFKNTEAFF.

This rearrangement joins TRBV19 to TRBJ2-1, with D perhaps matching TRBD2 (5 bases). In germline, CDR1 is LNHDA, CDR2 SQIVND (reference sequence). This CDR3 region has 14 residues. V dropped 8 bases and J dropped 0 bases, with 11 bases sitting between them. This CDR3 is CASCKDSSYNEQFF. In DNA form, the CDR3 reads TGTGCCAGTTGTAAGGACTCCTCCTACAATGAGCAGTTCTTC.

This chain links TRBV14 with TRBJ2-5; 8 nucleotides line up with TRBD2. The CDR3 contains 14 residues. Germline CDR1 reads SGHDN; CDR2 reads FVKESK. V shed 2 bases, J shed 7 bases, and the junction held 6 bases outside the gene matches. The CDR3 is CASSQISGVSTQYF. The CDR3 DNA reads TGTGCCAGCAGCCAAATTAGCGGGGTTTCGACCCAGTACTTC. Drawing the rest from reference TRBV14 and TRBJ2-5, the complete variable domain is EAGVTQFPSHSVIEKGQTVTLRCDPISGHDNLYWYRRVMGKEIKFLLHFVKESKQDESGMPNNRFLAERTGGTYSTLKVQPAELEDSGVYFCASSQISGVSTQYFGPGTRLLVL.

This clone was seen only a few times. This chain joins TRBV24-1 and TRBJ1-3; 8 positions match TRBD1. CDR3 size: 12 residues. CDR1 is KGHDR and CDR2 is SFDVKD in the germline V gene. J gave up 7 bases and V 9 bases, and 4 bases lay outside the gene matches. The DNA of the CDR3 is TGTGCCACCGGCAGGGGGCAGAACACCATATATTTT. Its translation: CATGRGQNTIYF.

The rearrangement links TRBV28 to TRBJ2-1, with TRBD1 identical over 9 bases. With V trimmed by 5 bases and J by 2 bases, 7 bases remained unmatched. The CDR3 is made up of 16 amino acids. Germline V gives CDR1 MDHEN, CDR2 SYDVKM. The CDR3: CASSPLTGGAYNEQFF. The DNA of the CDR3 is TGTGCCAGCAGTCCCCTAACAGGGGGCGCCTACAATGAGCAGTTCTTC.

The rearrangement joins TRBV3-1 (or the pseudogene TRBV3-2) to TRBJ2-1; a weak D match, TRBD1 (6 bases). The CDR3 has 12 residues. Deletions cut 1 base from V and 13 bases from J, with 11 bases between. The germline CDR1 and CDR2 sequences are LGHDT and YNNKEL (reference sequence). This CDR3 reads CASSQGDISQFF. CDR3 nucleotides: TGTGCCAGCAGCCAAGGGGACATAAGCCAGTTCTTC.

A remark on this clone: Other DNA sequences in the same sample also yield this CDR3. The chain carries TRBV6-5 and TRBJ1-1; 8 positions match TRBD1. The germline CDR1 and CDR2 sequences are MNHEY and SVGAGI. The CDR3 loop spans 14 amino acids. Unmatched junction bases numbered 6, after V lost 5 bases and J lost 4 bases. The CDR3, as DNA: TGTGCCAGCAGTCTCACAGGGGGGGGCACTGAAGCTTTCTTT. Translation: CASSLTGGGTEAFF.

The chain's CDR3 is CASSYSPRGNQPQHF. The CDR3, as DNA: TGTGCCAGCAGTTACTCGCCTAGGGGGAATCAGCCCCAGCATTTT. The chain is built from TRBV6-5 and TRBJ1-5; possibly TRBD1 for D (6 bases). Germline V lookup: CDR1 MNHEY, CDR2 SVGAGI. Trimming stripped 0 bases from V and 4 bases from J, with 10 bases between. The CDR3 totals 15 residues.

This clone was seen a single time. As DNA, the CDR3 is TGTGCCAGCAGCTTAGAAGTAGCGGGAGGTGTCACCGGGGAGCTGTTTTTT. It is translated as CASSLEVAGGVTGELFF. The gene calls are TRBV7-6 and TRBJ2-2, with 10 bases identical to TRBD2. From germline, CDR1 is SGHVS and CDR2 FNYEAQ. The CDR3 has 17 residues. Trimming removed 1 base from V and 4 bases from J; junction bases left unmatched: 6.

The chain carries TRBV19 and TRBJ1-2; D is perhaps TRBD1 (6 bases). The V and J ends lost 5 bases and 2 bases respectively, with 12 bases between them. The CDR3 loop spans 14 amino acids. The germline V gene has CDR1 LNHDA and CDR2 SQIVND (reference sequence). Written as DNA, the CDR3 is TGTGCCAGTAGTCCCGACAGGTTCAACTATGGCTACACCTTC. Translation: CASSPDRFNYGYTF. Filled out from reference TRBV19 and TRBJ1-2, the complete variable domain reads DGGITQSPKYLFRKEGQNVTLSCEQNLNHDAMYWYRQDPGQGLRLIYYSQIVNDFQKGDIAEGYSVSREKKESFPLTVTSAQKNPTAFYLCASSPDRFNYGYTFGSGTRLTVV.

There are a few counts of this clone. J is TRBJ2-1 and V is TRBV11-2; D unresolved. Looked up from germline, CDR1 is SGHAT and CDR2 is FQNNGV. CDR3 size: 14 residues. V lost 2 bases and J lost 5, with 10 bases in between. The CDR3 DNA is TGTGCCAGCAGCTTACACTCTGGTGACAATGAGCAGTTCTTC. Translating gives CASSLHSGDNEQFF. Together with reference TRBV11-2 and TRBJ2-1, the CDR3 gives the full variable domain: EAGVAQSPRYKIIEKRQSVAFWCNPISGHATLYWYQQILGQGPKLLIQFQNNGVVDDSQLPKDRFSAERLKGVDSTLKIQPAKLEDSAVYLCASSLHSGDNEQFFGPGTRLTVL.

V usage is TRBV10-3 and J usage is TRBJ2-7, with 12 bases that match TRBD2. Germline CDR1 and CDR2: ENHRY and SYGVKD. The V gene end was trimmed by 2 bases and the J gene end by 3 bases; junction bases not matched to a gene: 2. There are 15 residues in the CDR3. The CDR3: CAISEETSGSYEQYF. The CDR3 region has the DNA TGTGCCATCAGTGAGGAGACTAGCGGGAGCTACGAGCAGTACTTC.

CDR3 DNA sequence: TGCGCCAGCAGCTTCCCAACTAGCGGGAGGGCGCACACCGGGGAGCTGTTTTTT. This gives the protein CASSFPTSGRAHTGELFF. The rearrangement uses TRBV5-1 and TRBJ2-2, with 13 bases matching TRBD2. Trimming took 2 bases from V and 3 from J; bases not matched to a gene: 7. CDR1 and CDR2 (germline): SGHRS, YFSETQ. This CDR3 has 18 amino acids.

The genes are TRBV18 and TRBJ1-1; 11 bases match TRBD1. Germline V gene sequence: CDR1 KGHSH, CDR2 LQKENI. Losses at the gene ends were 4 bases for V and 6 bases for J; bases not matched to a gene: 10. This CDR3 region has 16 residues. CDR3 nucleotides: TGTGCCAGCTCACGGGACAGGGGGGACCTGTCGGCTGAAGCTTTCTTT. The encoded protein is CASSRDRGDLSAEAFF.

The chain joins TRBV6-5 to TRBJ1-4; no clear D. The CDR3 is made up of 15 amino acids. CDR1 and CDR2 (germline): MNHEY, SVGAGI. V lost 0 bases, J lost 2 bases, and 7 bases lay in between. For the CDR3, the DNA is TGTGCCAGCAGTTACTCGGGCCAGACTAATGAAAAACTGTTTTTT. Translating it yields CASSYSGQTNEKLFF.

This clone was recorded only once. The rearrangement uses TRBV12-3 or TRBV12-4 and TRBJ1-2; the D gene is possibly TRBD1 (5 bases). Trimming took 6 bases from V and 4 from J, leaving 9 bases between them. There are 12 residues in the CDR3. The CDR3 DNA reads as TGTGCCAGCAGCGGGGGAACCTATGGCTACACCTTC. As protein: CASSGGTYGYTF.

This CDR3 reads CATSDLTRGPGTDTQYF. The CDR3 DNA follows: TGTGCCACCAGTGATTTGACCAGGGGGCCAGGCACAGATACGCAGTATTTT. V is TRBV24-1 and J is TRBJ2-3; 8 nucleotides align to TRBD1. The CDR3 covers 17 residues. Germline V lookup: CDR1 KGHDR, CDR2 SFDVKD. V dropped 0 bases and J dropped 1; count of bases not matched to a gene: 5.

V and J are TRBV6-6 and TRBJ1-5; D ambiguous. With 7 bases removed from V and 0 bases from J, the gap between germline ends came to 10 bases. CDR1 is MNHNY and CDR2 is SVGAGI in the germline V gene (reference sequence). The length of the CDR3 is 14 residues. The CDR3 region has the DNA TGTGCCAGCAAGCTCCGTTCTAGCAATCAGCCCCAGCATTTT. This gives the protein CASKLRSSNQPQHF.

The chain links TRBV9 to TRBJ2-2; D not certain. Trimming took off 3 bases at V and 7 bases at J, with 10 bases between the two ends. The CDR3 is 13 residues long. Germline V gene data show CDR1 as SGDLS and CDR2 as YYNGEE. The CDR3 bases are TGTGCCAGCAGCGAGACTGTTTTCGGGGAGCTGTTTTTT. This codes for CASSETVFGELFF.

The chain employs TRBV28 and TRBJ1-2; 7 nucleotides match TRBD1. Germline-derived CDR1 and CDR2 are MDHEN and SYDVKM. The V segment lost 8 bases and the J segment 1 base; nucleotides outside the gene matches: 1. The CDR3 runs to 12 residues. The CDR3 nucleotides read TGTGCCAGCCAGGGGGGTAACTATGGCTACACCTTC. It yields the protein CASQGGNYGYTF.

The rearrangement joins TRBV5-4 to TRBJ2-2; the match to TRBD2 covers 12 bases. J lost 7 bases, V lost 1 base, and 2 bases had no gene match. CDR1 is SGHNT and CDR2 is YYREEE in the germline V gene (reference sequence). The CDR3 runs 15 residues. The CDR3 region has the DNA TGTGCCAGCAGCTTGCCGACTAGCGGGAGCGGGGAGCTGTTTTTT. This encodes CASSLPTSGSGELFF.